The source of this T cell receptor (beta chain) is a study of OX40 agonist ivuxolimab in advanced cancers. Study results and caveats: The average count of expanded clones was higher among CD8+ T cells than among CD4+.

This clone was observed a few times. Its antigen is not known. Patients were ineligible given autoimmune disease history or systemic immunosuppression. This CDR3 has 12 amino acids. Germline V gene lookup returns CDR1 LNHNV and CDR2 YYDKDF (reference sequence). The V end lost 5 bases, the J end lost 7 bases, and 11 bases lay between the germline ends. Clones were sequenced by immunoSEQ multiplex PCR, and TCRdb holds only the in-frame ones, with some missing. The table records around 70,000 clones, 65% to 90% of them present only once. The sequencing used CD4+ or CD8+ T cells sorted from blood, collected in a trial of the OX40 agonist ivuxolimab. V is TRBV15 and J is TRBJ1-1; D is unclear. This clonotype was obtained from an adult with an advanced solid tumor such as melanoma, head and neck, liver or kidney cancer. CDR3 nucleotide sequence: TGTGCCACCAGCCCTCTTCTCGGTGAAGCTTTCTTT. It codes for CATSPLLGEAFF.